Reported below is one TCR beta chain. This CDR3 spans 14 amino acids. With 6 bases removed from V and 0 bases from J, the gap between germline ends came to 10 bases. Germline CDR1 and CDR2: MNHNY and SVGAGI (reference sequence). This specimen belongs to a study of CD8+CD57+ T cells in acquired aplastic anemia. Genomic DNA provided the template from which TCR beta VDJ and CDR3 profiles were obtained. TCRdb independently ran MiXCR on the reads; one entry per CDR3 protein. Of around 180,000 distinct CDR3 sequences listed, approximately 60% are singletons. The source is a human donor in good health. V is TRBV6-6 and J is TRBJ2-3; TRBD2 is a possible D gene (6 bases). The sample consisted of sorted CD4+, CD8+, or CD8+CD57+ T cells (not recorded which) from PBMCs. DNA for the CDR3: TGTGCCAGCAGCGTAGCGGCGAGCACAGATACGCAGTATTTT. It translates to CASSVAASTDTQYF.